This T cell receptor beta chain was sequenced in a study of PD-1 blockade in mismatch repair-deficient tumors. Libraries were prepared by immunoSEQ multiplex PCR; TCRdb keeps only in-frame clonotypes and omits some of them. This sample has 50,000 to 75,000 clones, with 88% found just once. This clone was counted a few times. Antigen: not known. Findings of the study overall: Tumor-resident clones, often absent from pretreatment blood, expanded after pembrolizumab and then contracted.

V lost 4 bases to trimming and J lost 4 bases; unmatched junction nucleotides: 9. The germline CDR1 and CDR2 sequences are LNHDA and SQIVND (reference sequence). This CDR3 region has 15 residues. The sequences come from peripheral blood, collected 52 weeks after starting pembrolizumab. The V gene is TRBV19, the J gene TRBJ2-7, with TRBD2 matching over 8 bases. The source is an adult with mismatch repair-deficient cancer. The CDR3: CASSNIHSGAYEQYF. The DNA of the CDR3 is TGTGCCAGTAGTAACATACATAGCGGGGCGTACGAGCAGTACTTC.